Sequencing of this T cell receptor beta chain was carried out in a study of long-term antiretroviral therapy in people with HIV. Study results and caveats: ART adherence, viral resistance and therapy changes went unrecorded. Regardless of time point, clones expanded before ART dominated the repertoire.

Assay version v3.0 of immunoSEQ was used, and it was run at survey level. Sequencing used immunoSEQ multiplex PCR; TCRdb keeps in-frame clones, though not all of them. Here the sample spans about 36,000 clones, roughly 80% being singletons. Comments on this clone: Its specificity is unknown.

V was pared by 0 bases and J by 7 bases, with 6 bases of the junction left unmatched. Germline V gene data show CDR1 as MNHEY and CDR2 as SVGAGI. The CDR3 consists of 16 residues. Until DNA extraction, the samples held between 1-10 million cryopreserved PBMC. The rearrangement joins TRBV6-5 to TRBJ1-4, with 9 bases aligning to TRBD1. The sequence was obtained from a man between 25 and 39 years old with HIV. Sequenced here: unsorted PBMCs, sampled 3.4 years after starting antiretroviral therapy. The chain's CDR3 is CASSYSKGQGTEKLFF. In DNA form, the CDR3 reads TGTGCCAGCAGTTACTCGAAGGGACAGGGTACTGAAAAACTGTTTTTT.